A selection of T cell receptor beta chains follows, all from one sample in a study of OX40 agonist ivuxolimab in advanced cancers. The protocol was immunoSEQ multiplex PCR, while the TCRdb copy is restricted to in-frame clones and leaves out a portion. The table lists around 150,000 clones, roughly 94% of them singletons. The sample here was CD4+ or CD8+ T cells sorted from blood, taken in a trial of the OX40 agonist ivuxolimab. The receptor source for this set is an adult with an advanced solid tumor such as melanoma, head and neck, liver or kidney cancer. The CDR3 runs from the conserved cysteine through the conserved F or W. A D gene is named only where the DNA matches it firmly. Some rows have no size entry. The others give once, few or many, or a class for an expanded clone.

v_gene: TRBV27; d_gene: TRBD2; abundance: -; j_gene: TRBJ2-7; CDR3aa: CASSPSGLAGVYEQYF; CDR3nt: TGTGCCAGCAGTCCGTCCGGACTAGCGGGAGTCTACGAGCAGTACTTC
v_gene: TRBV12-5; d_gene: TRBD1; abundance: -; j_gene: TRBJ2-1; CDR3aa: CASGSGQGRNEQFF; CDR3nt: TGTGCTAGTGGTTCCGGACAGGGTCGCAATGAGCAGTTCTTC
v_gene: TRBV9; d_gene: -; abundance: -; j_gene: TRBJ1-4; CDR3aa: CASSVAGVGEKLFF; CDR3nt: TGTGCCAGCAGCGTAGCAGGGGTGGGGGAAAAACTGTTTTTT
v_gene: TRBV13; d_gene: -; abundance: -; j_gene: TRBJ2-1; CDR3aa: CASSPVVWDSYNEQFF; CDR3nt: TGTGCCAGCAGCCCAGTGGTATGGGACTCCTACAATGAGCAGTTCTTC
v_gene: TRBV28; d_gene: -; abundance: -; j_gene: TRBJ1-1; CDR3aa: CASLQVNTEAFF; CDR3nt: TGTGCCAGTTTACAGGTGAACACTGAAGCTTTCTTT
v_gene: TRBV6-6; d_gene: TRBD1; abundance: -; j_gene: TRBJ2-5; CDR3aa: CASSSAGGAGETQYF; CDR3nt: TGTGCCAGCAGTTCCGCAGGGGGCGCGGGGGAGACCCAGTACTTC
v_gene: TRBV5-4; d_gene: TRBD2; abundance: -; j_gene: TRBJ2-5; CDR3aa: CASSSAGEGGETQYF; CDR3nt: TGTGCCAGCAGCTCAGCGGGGGAGGGAGGAGAGACCCAGTACTTC
v_gene: TRBV7-2; d_gene: -; abundance: -; j_gene: TRBJ2-7; CDR3aa: CASSQSSYEQYF; CDR3nt: TGTGCCAGCAGCCAAAGCTCCTACGAGCAGTACTTC
v_gene: TRBV10-3; d_gene: -; abundance: -; j_gene: TRBJ2-5; CDR3aa: CAISESTGSETQYF; CDR3nt: TGTGCCATCAGTGAATCAACAGGGAGCGAGACCCAGTACTTC
v_gene: TRBV6-5; d_gene: TRBD1; abundance: -; j_gene: TRBJ2-5; CDR3aa: CASSYPQGQETQYF; CDR3nt: TGTGCCAGCAGTTACCCACAGGGGCAAGAGACCCAGTACTTC
v_gene: TRBV5-1; d_gene: -; abundance: -; j_gene: TRBJ1-3; CDR3aa: CASSLGSVSGNTIYF; CDR3nt: TGCGCCAGCAGCTTGGGCAGTGTTTCTGGAAACACCATATATTTT
v_gene: TRBV4-1; d_gene: -; abundance: -; j_gene: TRBJ2-3; CDR3aa: CASSQDGGRGSTDTQYF; CDR3nt: TGCGCCAGCAGCCAAGATGGAGGGCGCGGGTCCACAGATACGCAGTATTTT
v_gene: TRBV30; d_gene: TRBD1; abundance: once; j_gene: TRBJ2-5; CDR3aa: CAGEDRGVGETQYF; CDR3nt: TGTGCCGGAGAAGACAGGGGTGTGGGAGAGACCCAGTACTTC
v_gene: TRBV30; d_gene: TRBD1; abundance: -; j_gene: TRBJ1-6; CDR3aa: CAWSSRDSYNSPLHF; CDR3nt: TGTGCCTGGAGTTCCCGGGACAGCTATAATTCACCCCTCCACTTT
v_gene: TRBV5-4; d_gene: -; abundance: -; j_gene: TRBJ2-3; CDR3aa: CASSPRVEADTQYF; CDR3nt: TGTGCCAGCAGCCCTCGGGTCGAGGCAGATACGCAGTATTTT
v_gene: TRBV5-1; d_gene: -; abundance: -; j_gene: TRBJ2-1; CDR3aa: CASSSLGLKHEQFF; CDR3nt: TGCGCCAGCAGCTCCCTGGGGTTGAAACATGAGCAGTTCTTC
v_gene: TRBV18; d_gene: -; abundance: once; j_gene: TRBJ1-1; CDR3aa: CASSGDRNTEAFF; CDR3nt: TGTGCCAGCTCGGGAGACAGGAACACTGAAGCTTTCTTT
v_gene: TRBV10-3; d_gene: -; abundance: -; j_gene: TRBJ2-1; CDR3aa: CAISEAVTTSGNEQFF; CDR3nt: TGTGCCATCAGTGAGGCAGTGACCACCAGTGGTAATGAGCAGTTCTTC
v_gene: TRBV5-6; d_gene: -; abundance: -; j_gene: TRBJ1-1; CDR3aa: CASSLGVNTEAFF; CDR3nt: TGTGCCAGCAGCTTAGGAGTGAACACTGAAGCTTTCTTT
v_gene: TRBV5-1; d_gene: -; abundance: -; j_gene: TRBJ1-4; CDR3aa: CASSLEAANEKLFF; CDR3nt: TGCGCCAGCAGCTTGGAGGCCGCCAATGAAAAACTGTTTTTT
v_gene: TRBV5-1; d_gene: -; abundance: -; j_gene: TRBJ2-1; CDR3aa: CASSAAARGRNEQFF; CDR3nt: TGCGCCAGCAGCGCTGCTGCCCGGGGACGCAATGAGCAGTTCTTC
v_gene: TRBV20-1; d_gene: -; abundance: -; j_gene: TRBJ2-7; CDR3aa: CSVPGDGQYF; CDR3nt: TGCAGTGTCCCGGGTGATGGGCAGTACTTC
v_gene: TRBV10-3; d_gene: TRBD1; abundance: -; j_gene: TRBJ1-3; CDR3aa: CAISGQGAPGNTIYF; CDR3nt: TGTGCCATCAGTGGACAGGGGGCACCTGGAAACACCATATATTTT
v_gene: TRBV27; d_gene: TRBD2; abundance: -; j_gene: TRBJ2-1; CDR3aa: CASRTGTSGRAVWNEQFF; CDR3nt: TGTGCCAGCAGAACCGGGACTAGCGGGAGGGCCGTGTGGAATGAGCAGTTCTTC
v_gene: TRBV7-9; d_gene: TRBD1; abundance: -; j_gene: TRBJ2-6; CDR3aa: CASSLGRGLSGANVLTF; CDR3nt: TGTGCCAGCAGCTTGGGCAGGGGGCTGAGTGGGGCCAACGTCCTGACTTTC
v_gene: TRBV5-8; d_gene: TRBD1; abundance: -; j_gene: TRBJ2-1; CDR3aa: CASRRQGEGEQFF; CDR3nt: TGTGCCAGCAGGCGTCAGGGGGAAGGTGAGCAGTTCTTC
v_gene: TRBV5-1; d_gene: -; abundance: -; j_gene: TRBJ2-7; CDR3aa: CASSSNRVHEQYF; CDR3nt: TGCGCCAGCAGCTCAAACAGGGTCCACGAGCAGTACTTC
v_gene: TRBV15; d_gene: -; abundance: -; j_gene: TRBJ1-3; CDR3aa: CATSRTRVQGNTIYF; CDR3nt: TGTGCCACCAGCAGGACCCGGGTACAAGGAAACACCATATATTTT
v_gene: TRBV11-2; d_gene: TRBD2; abundance: -; j_gene: TRBJ2-1; CDR3aa: CASSRSGGAYNEQFF; CDR3nt: TGTGCCAGCAGTCGTAGCGGGGGGGCCTACAATGAGCAGTTCTTC
v_gene: TRBV4-1; d_gene: -; abundance: -; j_gene: TRBJ1-5; CDR3aa: CASSLNSEGVGQPQHF; CDR3nt: TGCGCCAGCAGCCTCAACTCCGAGGGTGTAGGGCAGCCCCAGCATTTT
v_gene: TRBV18; d_gene: -; abundance: -; j_gene: TRBJ2-1; CDR3aa: CASSPDRKYNEQFF; CDR3nt: TGTGCCAGCTCACCAGACAGGAAATACAATGAGCAGTTCTTC
v_gene: TRBV9; d_gene: TRBD2; abundance: -; j_gene: TRBJ2-3; CDR3aa: CASSVSLAGGTDTQYF; CDR3nt: TGTGCCAGCAGCGTCAGTTTAGCGGGAGGCACAGATACGCAGTATTTT
v_gene: TRBV9; d_gene: TRBD1; abundance: -; j_gene: TRBJ1-2; CDR3aa: CASSTRQGLDGYTF; CDR3nt: TGTGCCAGCAGCACCCGACAGGGCTTGGATGGCTACACCTTC
v_gene: TRBV28; d_gene: TRBD2; abundance: many; j_gene: TRBJ2-3; CDR3aa: CASSSSGSTQYF; CDR3nt: TGTGCCAGCAGTTCGAGCGGGAGCACGCAGTATTTT
v_gene: TRBV19; d_gene: -; abundance: -; j_gene: TRBJ1-1; CDR3aa: CASSILGWQPMNTEAFF; CDR3nt: TGTGCCAGTAGTATTCTGGGGTGGCAGCCAATGAACACTGAAGCTTTCTTT
v_gene: TRBV5-1; d_gene: -; abundance: once; j_gene: TRBJ1-5; CDR3aa: CASSQQGGNQPQHF; CDR3nt: TGCGCCAGCAGCCAACAGGGCGGCAATCAGCCCCAGCATTTT
v_gene: TRBV18; d_gene: TRBD1; abundance: -; j_gene: TRBJ2-5; CDR3aa: CASSPTGTVQETQYF; CDR3nt: TGTGCCAGCTCACCTACAGGGACAGTCCAAGAGACCCAGTACTTC
v_gene: TRBV7-9; d_gene: -; abundance: -; j_gene: TRBJ2-5; CDR3aa: CASTGGGQGTETQYF; CDR3nt: TGTGCCAGCACCGGGGGGGGACAGGGTACGGAGACCCAGTACTTC
v_gene: TRBV2; d_gene: TRBD2; abundance: -; j_gene: TRBJ2-7; CDR3aa: CASRQREGPYEQYF; CDR3nt: TGTGCCAGCAGGCAGCGGGAGGGACCCTACGAGCAGTACTTC
v_gene: TRBV5-5; d_gene: -; abundance: -; j_gene: TRBJ1-1; CDR3aa: CASSLAGINTEAFF; CDR3nt: TGTGCCAGCAGCTTGGCAGGGATAAACACTGAAGCTTTCTTT
v_gene: TRBV6-1; d_gene: -; abundance: -; j_gene: TRBJ1-2; CDR3aa: CASSAPGTPYGYTF; CDR3nt: TGTGCCAGCAGTGCCCCTGGGACACCCTATGGCTACACCTTC
v_gene: TRBV6-6; d_gene: -; abundance: once; j_gene: TRBJ2-1; CDR3aa: CASSYSTASYNEQFF; CDR3nt: TGTGCCAGCAGTTACTCGACGGCCTCCTACAATGAGCAGTTCTTC
v_gene: TRBV5-6; d_gene: -; abundance: -; j_gene: TRBJ2-3; CDR3aa: CASSLGRPDGIKTQYF; CDR3nt: TGTGCCAGCAGCTTGGGCCGTCCCGATGGGATTAAGACGCAGTATTTT
v_gene: TRBV5-1; d_gene: -; abundance: -; j_gene: TRBJ2-2; CDR3aa: CASSRGDSGTGELFF; CDR3nt: TGCGCCAGCAGCCGCGGGGACAGTGGCACCGGGGAGCTGTTTTTT
v_gene: TRBV19; d_gene: TRBD1; abundance: few; j_gene: TRBJ1-6; CDR3aa: CASSIRTGGSSYNSPLHF; CDR3nt: TGTGCCAGTAGTATAAGGACAGGGGGTTCGTCCTATAATTCACCCCTCCACTTT
v_gene: TRBV27; d_gene: TRBD1; abundance: -; j_gene: TRBJ1-5; CDR3aa: CASKAARGHSNQPQHF; CDR3nt: TGTGCCAGCAAGGCGGCCAGGGGGCATAGCAATCAGCCCCAGCATTTT
v_gene: TRBV7-2; d_gene: TRBD1; abundance: -; j_gene: TRBJ1-2; CDR3aa: CASRGGQVNNGYTF; CDR3nt: TGTGCCAGCAGAGGGGGACAGGTTAACAATGGCTACACCTTC
v_gene: TRBV11-3; d_gene: TRBD1; abundance: -; j_gene: TRBJ1-4; CDR3aa: CASSQARQGVREKLFF; CDR3nt: TGTGCCAGCAGTCAGGCTCGACAGGGAGTGCGTGAAAAACTGTTTTTT
v_gene: TRBV25-1; d_gene: TRBD1; abundance: once; j_gene: TRBJ1-1; CDR3aa: CASSIQGGSTEAFF; CDR3nt: TGTGCCAGCAGTATTCAAGGGGGCAGCACTGAAGCTTTCTTT
v_gene: TRBV19; d_gene: TRBD2; abundance: -; j_gene: TRBJ2-3; CDR3aa: CASSTRLAVTDTQYF; CDR3nt: TGTGCCAGTAGTACGAGGCTAGCGGTCACAGATACGCAGTATTTT
v_gene: TRBV7-2; d_gene: -; abundance: -; j_gene: TRBJ2-2; CDR3aa: CASSLMAAQNTGELFF; CDR3nt: TGTGCCAGCAGCCTCATGGCAGCCCAAAACACCGGGGAGCTGTTTTTT
v_gene: TRBV28; d_gene: -; abundance: -; j_gene: TRBJ1-2; CDR3aa: CASSFPTVEGQRYGYTF; CDR3nt: TGTGCCAGCAGTTTCCCTACCGTTGAGGGGCAGCGCTATGGCTACACCTTC
v_gene: TRBV7-8; d_gene: -; abundance: -; j_gene: TRBJ2-7; CDR3aa: CASSLAFRVEQYF; CDR3nt: TGTGCCAGCAGCTTAGCCTTCCGGGTCGAGCAGTACTTC
v_gene: TRBV7-9; d_gene: -; abundance: -; j_gene: TRBJ1-3; CDR3aa: CASSLTGSGNTIYF; CDR3nt: TGTGCCAGCAGCTTAACAGGCTCTGGAAACACCATATATTTT
v_gene: TRBV19; d_gene: TRBD1; abundance: once; j_gene: TRBJ1-2; CDR3aa: CASSTRQGSYGYTF; CDR3nt: TGTGCCAGTAGTACGCGACAGGGGAGCTATGGCTACACCTTC